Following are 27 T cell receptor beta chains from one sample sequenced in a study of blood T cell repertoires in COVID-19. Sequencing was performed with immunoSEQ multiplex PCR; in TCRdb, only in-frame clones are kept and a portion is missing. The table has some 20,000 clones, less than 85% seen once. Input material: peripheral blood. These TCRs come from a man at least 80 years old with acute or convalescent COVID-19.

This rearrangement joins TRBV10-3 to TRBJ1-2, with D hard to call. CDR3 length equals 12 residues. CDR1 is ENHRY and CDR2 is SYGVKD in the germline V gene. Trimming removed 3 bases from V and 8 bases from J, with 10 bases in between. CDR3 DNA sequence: TGTGCCATCAGTGACCCCGTCGGGGGCTACACCTTC. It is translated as CAISDPVGGYTF.

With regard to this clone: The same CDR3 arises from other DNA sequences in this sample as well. CDR3 residues: CASSILAGVASYNEQFF. In DNA, the CDR3 is TGTGCCAGTAGTATTCTAGCAGGAGTTGCCTCCTACAATGAGCAGTTCTTC. The chain joins TRBV19 to TRBJ2-1, with a possible D match to TRBD2 (5 bases). CDR3 size: 17 residues. The V and J ends lost 3 bases and 0 bases respectively, with 15 bases between them. Germline V gene data show CDR1 as LNHDA and CDR2 as SQIVND (reference sequence).

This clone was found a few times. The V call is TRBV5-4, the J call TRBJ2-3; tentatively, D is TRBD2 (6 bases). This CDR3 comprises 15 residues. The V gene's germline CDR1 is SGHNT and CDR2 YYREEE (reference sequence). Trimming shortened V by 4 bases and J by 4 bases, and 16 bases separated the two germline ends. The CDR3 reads CASSRGGRRADTQYF. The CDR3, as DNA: TGTGCCAGCAGCCGTGGTGGGAGGCGGGCAGATACGCAGTATTTT.

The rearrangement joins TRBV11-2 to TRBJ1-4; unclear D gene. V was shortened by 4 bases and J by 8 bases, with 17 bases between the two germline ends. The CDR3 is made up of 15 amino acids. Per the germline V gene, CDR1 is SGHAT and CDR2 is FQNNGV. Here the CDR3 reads CASSSLGRAGEKLFF. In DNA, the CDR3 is TGTGCCAGCAGCTCCCTCGGGAGGGCTGGGGAAAAACTGTTTTTT.

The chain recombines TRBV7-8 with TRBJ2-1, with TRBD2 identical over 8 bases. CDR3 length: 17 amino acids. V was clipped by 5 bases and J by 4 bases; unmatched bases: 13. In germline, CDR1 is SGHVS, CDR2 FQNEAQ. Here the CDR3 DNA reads TGTGCCAGCAGCCCCAACCCAGCGGGAGTTAGTTACAATGAGCAGTTCTTC. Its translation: CASSPNPAGVSYNEQFF.

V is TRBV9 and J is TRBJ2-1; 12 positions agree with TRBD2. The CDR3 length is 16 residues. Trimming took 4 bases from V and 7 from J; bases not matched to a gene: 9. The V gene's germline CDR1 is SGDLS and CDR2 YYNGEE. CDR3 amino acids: CASSSRTSGIGNEQFF. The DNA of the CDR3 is TGTGCCAGCAGCTCCCGGACTAGCGGGATTGGTAATGAGCAGTTCTTC. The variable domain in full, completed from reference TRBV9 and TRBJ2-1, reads DSGVTQTPKHLITATGQRVTLRCSPRSGDLSVYWYQQSLDQGLQFLIQYYNGEERAKGNILERFSAQQFPDLHSELNLSSLELGDSALYFCASSSRTSGIGNEQFFGPGTRLTVL.

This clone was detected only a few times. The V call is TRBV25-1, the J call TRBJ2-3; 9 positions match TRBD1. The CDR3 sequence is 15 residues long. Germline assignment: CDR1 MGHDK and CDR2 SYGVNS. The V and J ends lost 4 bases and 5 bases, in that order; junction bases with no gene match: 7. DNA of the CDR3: TGTGCCAGCAGTGTATACAGGGGGCTTGGAGATACGCAGTATTTT. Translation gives CASSVYRGLGDTQYF.

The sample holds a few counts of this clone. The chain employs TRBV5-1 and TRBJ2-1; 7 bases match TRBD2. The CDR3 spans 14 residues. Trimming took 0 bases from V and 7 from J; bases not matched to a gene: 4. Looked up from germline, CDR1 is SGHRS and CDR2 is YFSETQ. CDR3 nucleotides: TGCGCCAGCAGCTTGGCGGCTAGCGGAAATGAGCAGTTCTTC. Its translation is CASSLAASGNEQFF. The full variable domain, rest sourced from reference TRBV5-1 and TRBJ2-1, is KAGVTQTPRYLIKTRGQQVTLSCSPISGHRSVSWYQQTPGQGLQFLFEYFSETQRNKGNFPGRFSGRQFSNSRSEMNVSTLELGDSALYLCASSLAASGNEQFFGPGTRLTVL.

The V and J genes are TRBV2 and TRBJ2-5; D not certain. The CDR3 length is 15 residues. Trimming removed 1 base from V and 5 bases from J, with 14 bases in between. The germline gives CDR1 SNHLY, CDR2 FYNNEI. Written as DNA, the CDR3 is TGTGCCAGCAGTGAAGGACTTCCACCTGCGGAGACCCAGTACTTC. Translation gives CASSEGLPPAETQYF. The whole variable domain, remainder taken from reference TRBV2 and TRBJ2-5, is EPEVTQTPSHQVTQMGQEVILRCVPISNHLYFYWYRQILGQKVEFLVSFYNNEISEKSEIFDDQFSVERPDGSNFTLKIRSTKLEDSAMYFCASSEGLPPAETQYFGPGTRLLVL.

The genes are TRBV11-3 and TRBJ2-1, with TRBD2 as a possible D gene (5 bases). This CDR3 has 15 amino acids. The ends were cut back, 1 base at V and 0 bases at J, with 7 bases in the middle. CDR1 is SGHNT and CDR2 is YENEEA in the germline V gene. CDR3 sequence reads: CASSLGRSSYNEQFF. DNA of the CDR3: TGTGCCAGCAGCTTAGGGAGGAGCTCCTACAATGAGCAGTTCTTC. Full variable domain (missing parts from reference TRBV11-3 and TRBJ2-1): EAGVVQSPRYKIIEKKQPVAFWCNPISGHNTLYWYLQNLGQGPELLIRYENEEAVDDSQLPKDRFSAERLKGVDSTLKIQPAELGDSAVYLCASSLGRSSYNEQFFGPGTRLTVL.

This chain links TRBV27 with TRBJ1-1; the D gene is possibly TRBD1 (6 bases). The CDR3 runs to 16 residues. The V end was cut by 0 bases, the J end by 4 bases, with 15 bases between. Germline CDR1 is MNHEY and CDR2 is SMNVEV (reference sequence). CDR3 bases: TGTGCCAGCAGTTTATCGCGGACAGCAGCTTTCACTGAAGCTTTCTTT. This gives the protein CASSLSRTAAFTEAFF.

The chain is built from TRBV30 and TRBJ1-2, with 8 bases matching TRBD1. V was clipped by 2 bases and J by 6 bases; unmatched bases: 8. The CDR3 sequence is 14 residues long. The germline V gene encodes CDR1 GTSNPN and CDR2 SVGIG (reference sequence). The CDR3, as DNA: TGTGCCTGGAGTAGCACAGGGGGAGGGAATGGCTACACCTTC. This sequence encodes CAWSSTGGGNGYTF.

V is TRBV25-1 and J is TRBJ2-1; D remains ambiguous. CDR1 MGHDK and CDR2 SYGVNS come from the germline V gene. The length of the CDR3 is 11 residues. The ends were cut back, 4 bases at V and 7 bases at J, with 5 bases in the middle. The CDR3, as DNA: TGTGCCAGCAGTGTACGGAATGAGCAGTTCTTC. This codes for CASSVRNEQFF.

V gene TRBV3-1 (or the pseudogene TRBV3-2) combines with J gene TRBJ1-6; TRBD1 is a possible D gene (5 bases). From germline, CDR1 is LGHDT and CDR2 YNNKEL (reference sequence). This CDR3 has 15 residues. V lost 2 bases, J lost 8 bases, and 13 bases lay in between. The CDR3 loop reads CASSQSPSRDSPLHF. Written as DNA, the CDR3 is TGTGCCAGCAGCCAATCCCCCTCCAGGGATTCACCCCTCCACTTT.

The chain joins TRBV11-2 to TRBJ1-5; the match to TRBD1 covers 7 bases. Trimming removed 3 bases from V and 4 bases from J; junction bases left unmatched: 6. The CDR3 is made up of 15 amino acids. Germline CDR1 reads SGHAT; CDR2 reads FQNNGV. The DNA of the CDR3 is TGTGCCAGCAGCTTGGGGACAGAAGTGAATCAGCCCCAGCATTTT. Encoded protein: CASSLGTEVNQPQHF.

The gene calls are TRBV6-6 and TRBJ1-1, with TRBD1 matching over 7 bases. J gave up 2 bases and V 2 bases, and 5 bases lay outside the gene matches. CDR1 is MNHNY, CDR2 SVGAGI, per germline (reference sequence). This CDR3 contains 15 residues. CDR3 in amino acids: CASSYPRTGNTEAFF. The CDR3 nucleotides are TGTGCCAGCAGTTACCCCCGGACAGGAAACACTGAAGCTTTCTTT.

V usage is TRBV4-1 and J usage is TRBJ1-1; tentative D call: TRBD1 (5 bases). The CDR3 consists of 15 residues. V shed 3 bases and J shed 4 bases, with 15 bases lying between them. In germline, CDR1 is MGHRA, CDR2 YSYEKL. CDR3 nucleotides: TGCGCCAGCAGCCAGGGATCGGGGGGGGGCACTGAAGCTTTCTTT. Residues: CASSQGSGGGTEAFF.

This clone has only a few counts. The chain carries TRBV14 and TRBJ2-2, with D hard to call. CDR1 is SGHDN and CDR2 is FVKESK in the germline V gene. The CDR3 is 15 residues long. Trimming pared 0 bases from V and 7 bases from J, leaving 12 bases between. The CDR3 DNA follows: TGTGCCAGCAGCCAAGATTTCTCAGGAATCGGGGAGCTGTTTTTT. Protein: CASSQDFSGIGELFF.

DNA of the CDR3: TGCGCCAGCAGCTTGGATGGGACAGTCAATCAGCCCCAGCATTTT. The encoded protein is CASSLDGTVNQPQHF. V and J are TRBV5-1 and TRBJ1-5; 7 nucleotides match TRBD1. Germline V lookup: CDR1 SGHRS, CDR2 YFSETQ. This CDR3 spans 15 amino acids. The J segment lost 3 bases and the V segment lost 0 bases, leaving 3 bases of the junction unmatched.

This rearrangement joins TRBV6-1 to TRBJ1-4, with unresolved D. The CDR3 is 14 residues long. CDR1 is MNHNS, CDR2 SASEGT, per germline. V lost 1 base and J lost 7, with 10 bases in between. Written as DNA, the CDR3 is TGTGCCAGCAGTGAAGTCACACTAGCTGAAAAACTGTTTTTT. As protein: CASSEVTLAEKLFF.

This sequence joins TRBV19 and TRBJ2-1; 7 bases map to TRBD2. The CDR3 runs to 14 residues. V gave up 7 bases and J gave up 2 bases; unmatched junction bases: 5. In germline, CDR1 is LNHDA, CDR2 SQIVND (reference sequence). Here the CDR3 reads CASKGLAAYNEQFF. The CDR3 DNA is TGTGCCAGTAAAGGGCTAGCGGCCTACAATGAGCAGTTCTTC.

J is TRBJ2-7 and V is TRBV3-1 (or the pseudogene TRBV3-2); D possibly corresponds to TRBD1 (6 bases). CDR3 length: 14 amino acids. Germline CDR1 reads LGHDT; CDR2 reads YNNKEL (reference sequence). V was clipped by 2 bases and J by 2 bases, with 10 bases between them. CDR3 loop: CASSQTPGAYEQYF. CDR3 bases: TGTGCCAGCAGCCAAACACCAGGGGCCTACGAGCAGTACTTC.

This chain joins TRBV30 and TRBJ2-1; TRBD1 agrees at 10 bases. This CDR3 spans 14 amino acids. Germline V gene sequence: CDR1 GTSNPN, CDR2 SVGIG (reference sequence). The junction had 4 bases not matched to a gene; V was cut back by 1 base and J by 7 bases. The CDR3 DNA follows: TGTGCCTGGAGTGGACAGGGGGCAGTGAATGAGCAGTTCTTC. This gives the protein CAWSGQGAVNEQFF.

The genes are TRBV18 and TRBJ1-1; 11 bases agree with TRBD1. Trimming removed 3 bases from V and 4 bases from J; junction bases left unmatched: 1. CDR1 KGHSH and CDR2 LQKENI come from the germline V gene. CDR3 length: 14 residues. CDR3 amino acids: CASSPGQGATEAFF. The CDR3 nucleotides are TGTGCCAGCTCACCTGGACAGGGGGCCACTGAAGCTTTCTTT.

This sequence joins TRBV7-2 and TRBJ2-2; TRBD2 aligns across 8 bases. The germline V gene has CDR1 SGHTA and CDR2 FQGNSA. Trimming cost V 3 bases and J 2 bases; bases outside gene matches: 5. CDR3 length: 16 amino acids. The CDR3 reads CASSLGSGTNTGELFF. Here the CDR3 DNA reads TGTGCCAGCAGCTTGGGTAGCGGGACAAACACCGGGGAGCTGTTTTTT.

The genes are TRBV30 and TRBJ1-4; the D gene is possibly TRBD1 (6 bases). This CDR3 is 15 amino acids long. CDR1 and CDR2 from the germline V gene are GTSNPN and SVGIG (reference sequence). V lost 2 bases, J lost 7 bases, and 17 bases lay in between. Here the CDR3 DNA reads TGTGCCTGGAGTCCCCCGGGTGGGGGCCGTGAAAAACTGTTTTTT. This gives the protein CAWSPPGGGREKLFF.

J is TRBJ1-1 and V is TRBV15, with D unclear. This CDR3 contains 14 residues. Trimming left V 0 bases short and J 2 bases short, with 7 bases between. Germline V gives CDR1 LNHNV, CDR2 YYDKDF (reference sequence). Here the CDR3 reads CATSRDPTNTEAFF. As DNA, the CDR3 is TGTGCCACCAGCAGAGATCCTACCAACACTGAAGCTTTCTTT.